These 20 T cell receptor beta chains originate from one sample sequenced in a study of blood T cell repertoires in COVID-19. TCRdb's table, derived via immunoSEQ multiplex PCR, lists solely in-frame clones and lacks some. This table holds roughly 410,000 clones, 70% to 90% found once. Sequenced sample: peripheral blood. The receptors here all came from a middle-aged woman with COVID-19, enrolled during active disease.

This sequence joins TRBV5-8 and TRBJ1-4; D not resolved. This CDR3 region has 11 residues. Germline CDR1 is SGHTS and CDR2 is YDEGEE. The ends were cut back, 4 bases at V and 10 bases at J, with 8 bases in the middle. The CDR3 bases are TGTGCCAGCAGCCCGGAGGGAAAACTGTTTTTT. Amino acids: CASSPEGKLFF.

The J gene is TRBJ2-6, the V gene TRBV7-3; 7 bases align to TRBD1. The J segment lost 2 bases and the V segment lost 5 bases, leaving 6 bases of the junction unmatched. CDR3 length: 16 amino acids. The germline V gene has CDR1 SGHTA and CDR2 FQGTGA. This CDR3 is CASSPGQATGANVLTF. The CDR3, as DNA: TGTGCCAGCAGCCCCGGACAGGCGACTGGGGCCAACGTCCTGACTTTC.

For this clone: The identical CDR3 is also encoded by other nucleotide sequences in the sample. This rearrangement joins TRBV5-1 to TRBJ1-4; TRBD1 matches 9 bases. The V and J ends lost 4 bases and 8 bases, in that order; junction bases with no gene match: 6. There are 14 residues in the CDR3. Germline CDR1 is SGHRS and CDR2 is YFSETQ. The CDR3 spells CASSTGQGGEKLFF. CDR3 DNA sequence: TGCGCCAGCAGCACGGGACAGGGCGGCGAAAAACTGTTTTTT.

The V gene is TRBV10-1, the J gene TRBJ1-6; the D gene is possibly TRBD1 (6 bases). V was pared by 7 bases and J by 9 bases, with 13 bases between. The CDR3 extends over 13 amino acids. Germline CDR1 reads WNHNN; CDR2 reads SYGVQD (reference sequence). CDR3: CASMRGAGSPLHF. The DNA for the CDR3 is TGCGCCAGCATGCGGGGGGCAGGTTCACCCCTCCACTTT.

This chain connects TRBV4-3 to TRBJ1-6; D uncertain. Germline CDR1 is LGHNA and CDR2 is YSLEER. Trimming cost V 2 bases and J 6 bases, with 11 bases left between them. This CDR3 has 15 residues. The CDR3 loop reads CASSQSFPINSPLHF. CDR3 nucleotide sequence: TGCGCCAGCAGCCAAAGCTTTCCCATTAATTCACCCCTCCACTTT.

The chain carries TRBV11-2 and TRBJ2-7; 7 nucleotides agree with TRBD1. V trimming: 3 bases; J trimming: 6 bases; junction bases outside the gene matches: 2. The CDR3 consists of 12 residues. Germline CDR1 is SGHAT and CDR2 is FQNNGV. This chain's CDR3 is CASSFDRAEQYF. In nucleotides, the CDR3 is TGTGCCAGCAGCTTTGACAGGGCCGAGCAGTACTTC.

This chain uses TRBV29-1 with TRBJ1-4, with D perhaps TRBD1 (5 bases). Germline-derived CDR1 and CDR2 are SQVTM and ANQGSEA. V was trimmed by 2 bases and J by 8 bases, leaving 12 bases between them. The CDR3 sequence is 13 residues long. CDR3 nucleotide sequence: TGCAGCGTTGAAAGAGTGGACACGGAAAAACTGTTTTTT. The encoded protein is CSVERVDTEKLFF.

The chain joins TRBV19 to TRBJ1-5, with 9 bases aligning to TRBD1. V shed 6 bases and J 7 bases; nucleotides not matched to a gene: 16. The CDR3 runs to 17 residues. In germline, CDR1 is LNHDA, CDR2 SQIVND (reference sequence). CDR3 bases: TGTGCCAGTAGACCCATGACAGGGGGGGCCTCCAGGCAGCCCCAGCATTTT. This encodes CASRPMTGGASRQPQHF.

This rearrangement joins TRBV28 to TRBJ1-2; D is undetermined. V lost 3 bases and J 3 bases, leaving 11 bases between the germline ends. Germline-derived CDR1 and CDR2 are MDHEN and SYDVKM. The CDR3 is 14 amino acids. The CDR3 is CASSFGVPHYGYTF. For the CDR3, the DNA is TGTGCCAGCAGTTTCGGGGTGCCCCACTATGGCTACACCTTC.

V usage is TRBV7-6 and J usage is TRBJ1-3; 9 positions match TRBD1. The CDR3 length is 16 residues. Germline lookup yields CDR1 SGHVS and CDR2 FNYEAQ. V shed 5 bases, J shed 0 bases, and the junction held 5 bases outside the gene matches. CDR3 nucleotide sequence: TGTGCCAGCAGCACCCGGGACAGGGTCTCTGGAAACACCATATATTTT. Translating it yields CASSTRDRVSGNTIYF.

V usage is TRBV3-1 (or the pseudogene TRBV3-2) and J usage is TRBJ1-1, with 11 bases fitting TRBD1. The ends lost 7 bases at V and 2 bases at J; junction bases unmatched: 6. This CDR3 is 15 amino acids long. Germline values: CDR1 LGHDT, CDR2 YNNKEL (reference sequence). The DNA for the CDR3 is TGTGCCAGCACCCGAGGACAGGGGGCTAACACTGAAGCTTTCTTT. Protein: CASTRGQGANTEAFF.

V usage is TRBV7-2 and J usage is TRBJ2-7; D is unclear. Germline V gives CDR1 SGHTA, CDR2 FQGNSA. The CDR3 contains 14 residues. V gave up 3 bases and J gave up 5 bases, with 14 bases separating them. The chain's CDR3 is CASSLRGSVNEQYF. The CDR3 DNA is TGTGCCAGCAGCTTGAGAGGCTCCGTGAACGAGCAGTACTTC.

The chain carries TRBV7-6 and TRBJ1-5, with D perhaps TRBD1 (6 bases). Trimming took off 1 base at V and 6 bases at J, with 22 bases between the two ends. The CDR3 length is 18 residues. Germline V lookup: CDR1 SGHVS, CDR2 FNYEAQ. The CDR3 protein is CASSLVAGAGRDRQPQHF. DNA for the CDR3: TGTGCCAGCAGCTTAGTGGCGGGGGCGGGCAGGGACCGTCAGCCCCAGCATTTT. The full variable domain, in which reference TRBV7-6 and TRBJ1-5 provide the parts outside the CDR3, is GAGVSQSPRYKVTKRGQDVALRCDPISGHVSLYWYRQALGQGPEFLTYFNYEAQQDKSGLPNDRFSAERPEGSISTLTIQRTEQRDSAMYRCASSLVAGAGRDRQPQHFGDGTRLSIL.

This sequence joins TRBV28 and TRBJ1-4; D is unclear. CDR3 length: 15 amino acids. The germline CDR1 and CDR2 sequences are MDHEN and SYDVKM. Trimming stripped 3 bases from V and 5 bases from J, with 13 bases between. This chain's CDR3 is CASSFLSEINEKLFF. The CDR3 nucleotides are TGTGCCAGCAGTTTCCTTAGCGAGATAAATGAAAAACTGTTTTTT.

This chain joins TRBV7-3 and TRBJ2-7, with no clear D. The CDR3 has 13 amino acids. CDR1 and CDR2 from the germline V gene are SGHTA and FQGTGA. The V gene lost 5 bases and the J gene lost 0 bases, with 8 bases spanning the gap. The CDR3 DNA reads as TGTGCCAGCAGCCCGAGGAGCTCCTACGAGCAGTACTTC. Protein product: CASSPRSSYEQYF.

V usage is TRBV12-5 and J usage is TRBJ2-5; D might be TRBD1 (6 bases). From germline, CDR1 is LGHNT and CDR2 FRNRAP. The CDR3 is 16 amino acids. The germline V and J ends were trimmed by 3 bases and 1 base, with 15 bases remaining between them. CDR3 DNA sequence: TGTGCTAGTGGTTTAGAACCTCGACAGGTCCAAGAGACCCAGTACTTC. Residues: CASGLEPRQVQETQYF. Together with reference TRBV12-5 and TRBJ2-5, the CDR3 gives the full variable domain: DARVTQTPRHKVTEMGQEVTMRCQPILGHNTVFWYRQTMMQGLELLAYFRNRAPLDDSGMPKDRFSAEMPDATLATLKIQPSEPRDSAVYFCASGLEPRQVQETQYFGPGTRLLVL.

The CDR3: CASGRLGELFF. CDR3 coding DNA: TGTGCTAGTGGCCGACTCGGGGAGCTGTTTTTT. The chain couples TRBV12-5 to TRBJ2-2; unclear D gene. V lost 6 bases and J lost 7, with 6 bases in between. Germline V CDR1 and CDR2: LGHNT, FRNRAP. The CDR3 length is 11 residues. The full variable domain, with the rest looked up from reference TRBV12-5 and TRBJ2-2, is DARVTQTPRHKVTEMGQEVTMRCQPILGHNTVFWYRQTMMQGLELLAYFRNRAPLDDSGMPKDRFSAEMPDATLATLKIQPSEPRDSAVYFCASGRLGELFFGEGSRLTVL.

V usage is TRBV4-1 and J usage is TRBJ1-2; the D gene is possibly TRBD1 (5 bases). Germline V gene sequence: CDR1 MGHRA, CDR2 YSYEKL. V lost 8 bases and J lost 5, with 15 bases in between. The CDR3 consists of 13 residues. CDR3 nucleotide sequence: TGCGCCAGCGCGCCCCAGGGTTGGTATGGCTACACCTTC. Its protein product is CASAPQGWYGYTF.

V is TRBV13 and J is TRBJ2-2; TRBD2 matches 9 bases. V trimming: 2 bases; J trimming: 2 bases; junction bases outside the gene matches: 12. This CDR3 region has 19 residues. CDR1 is PRHDT, CDR2 FYEKMQ, per germline (reference sequence). CDR3 in DNA: TGTGCCAGCAGCTTAAGGGCTCGGCTAGCGGGATTAAACACCGGGGAGCTGTTTTTT. This sequence encodes CASSLRARLAGLNTGELFF.

The chain carries TRBV4-1 and TRBJ1-2; TRBD1 matches at 7 bases. Germline V gene data show CDR1 as MGHRA and CDR2 as YSYEKL. Germline trimming cut 4 bases from V and 5 bases from J; bases unmatched to any gene: 10. The CDR3 is made up of 15 amino acids. Here the CDR3 DNA reads TGCGCCAGCAGCCGTGTCGCCGGGACAGAGTATGGCTACACCTTC. This sequence encodes CASSRVAGTEYGYTF.